The sequence of this TCR beta chain was determined in a study of blood T cell repertoires in COVID-19 (dated by TCRdb to 2019 to 2021). The study in broad terms: The collaborator samples originated in the United States, Italy and Spain and spanned the acute and convalescent phases of COVID-19. The prospective study material was composed of cDNA or gDNA derived from T cells, B-cell-depleted T cells, or PBMCs. Deeply sampled blood TCRbeta repertoires from subjects exposed to, actively infected with, or recovered from COVID-19 were included in the dataset. The repertoires were made available in a free public database intended to serve as a resource for research on the immune response to SARS-CoV-2. The samples were drawn from two sources: the first 160 participants of the ongoing ImmuneRACE study, and 1,200 or so subjects contributed by 6 global collaborators. A de-identified subject ID, COVID-19 status, age in years and sex were almost always included in the sample metadata. Where available, HLA class I and class II types were taken from metadata supplied by the sample provider and were not determined by assay-based typing.

V is reduced by 0 bases and J by 0 bases, leaving a spacing of 12 bases between them. CDR1 and CDR2, looked up from the germline V gene, are SGHRS and YFSETQ. The CDR3 runs 16 residues from the cysteine to the phenylalanine. The kept DNA is CDR3 alone, 48 bases in frame from the first base. Study-wide findings and limitations: The amount of clinical and demographic metadata varied by source and participant and was provided uncurated.

TCRbeta CDR3 regions were amplified from genomic DNA by means of the immunoSEQ Assay, a bias-controlled multiplex PCR. The paper's data handling went like this. Nucleated cell counts per sample were estimated from amplification of reference gene primers within the assay. To quantify the absolute abundance of each unique TCRbeta CDR3 rearrangement, sequence reads were collapsed and filtered. For each sample, productive Simpson clonality was calculated as the square root of Simpson's diversity index across productive rearrangements. TCRdb's version of the immuneACCESS table is confined to in-frame rearrangements and falls short of the full clone set. An unresolved V gene accounts for under half of the shortfall where checked; the remainder is of unknown origin. V and J calls and clone size are given by that table; D and trimming were obtained from the DNA. Within this sample are some 200,000 clones, with roughly 80% of them counted one time only. Roughly 17% of the sample is taken by the ten largest.

Enrolling through a virtual design, the prospective study's participants ranged in age from roughly 18 to 89 years and lived across 24 United States geographic areas. In the prospective study, cohorts were assigned on the basis of participant-reported clinical history obtained from a screening survey and a study questionnaire. Recovered participants in ImmuneRACE Cohort 3 were defined by two consecutive negative NP/OP PCR tests, clearance by a healthcare professional, or resolution of symptoms. Mobile phlebotomists in the prospective study collected whole blood, serum and a nasopharyngeal or oropharyngeal swab from every participant. Participants in the prospective study had the option to provide additional blood draws and questionnaires over a roughly 2-month period. Before DNA extraction, prospective study blood samples were shipped either frozen or at room temperature. As regards this clone: Its antigen remains undetermined. No much larger clone is present one base from it, and per-base qualities are unavailable.

The V and J genes are TRBV5-1 and TRBJ1-1, and TRBD1 may be the D gene, going by 5 matching bases. Sequenced input: PBMCs or T cells enriched from blood (not recorded which). The receptor was isolated from a woman between 50 and 59 years old who had recovered from COVID-19. The CDR3 corresponds to CASSLDPGILNTEAFF. The nucleotide sequence reads TGCGCCAGCAGCTTGGACCCAGGGATCTTGAACACTGAAGCTTTCTTT. Beyond the CDR3, the reference TRBV5-1 and TRBJ1-1 genes provide the residues; the full variable domain reads: KAGVTQTPRYLIKTRGQQVTLSCSPISGHRSVSWYQQTPGQGLQFLFEYFSETQRNKGNFPGRFSGRQFSNSRSEMNVSTLELGDSALYLCASSLDPGILNTEAFFGQGTRLTVV.